This record covers a single TCR beta chain. TCRdb's copy holds only in-frame clones and misses some; the assay was immunoSEQ multiplex PCR. This table holds some 130,000 clones, about nine tenths found once. This specimen comes from a study of T cell responses to AZD1222 COVID-19 vaccine. Germline CDR1 and CDR2: SEHNR and FQNEAQ (reference sequence). This CDR3 contains 17 residues. Unmatched junction bases numbered 7, after V lost 2 bases and J lost 3 bases. The material was peripheral blood, obtained on day 0 of AZD1222 vaccination. This chain uses TRBV7-9 with TRBJ1-4; 9 positions match TRBD1. This receptor was identified in an adult in good health. CDR3 in amino acids: CASSLFGTGSPNEKLFF. The CDR3 coding sequence is TGTGCCAGCAGCTTATTCGGGACAGGGTCGCCTAATGAAAAACTGTTTTTT.